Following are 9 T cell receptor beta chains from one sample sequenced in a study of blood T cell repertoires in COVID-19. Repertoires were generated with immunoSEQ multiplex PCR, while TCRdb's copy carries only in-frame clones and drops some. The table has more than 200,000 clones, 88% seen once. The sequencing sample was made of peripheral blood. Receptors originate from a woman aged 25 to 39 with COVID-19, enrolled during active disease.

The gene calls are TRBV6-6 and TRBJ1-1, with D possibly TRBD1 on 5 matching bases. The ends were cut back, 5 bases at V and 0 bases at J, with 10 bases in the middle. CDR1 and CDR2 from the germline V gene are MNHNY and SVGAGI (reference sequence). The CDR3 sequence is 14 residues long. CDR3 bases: TGTGCCAGCAGTCCGGGGGGGGTGAACACTGAAGCTTTCTTT. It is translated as CASSPGGVNTEAFF.

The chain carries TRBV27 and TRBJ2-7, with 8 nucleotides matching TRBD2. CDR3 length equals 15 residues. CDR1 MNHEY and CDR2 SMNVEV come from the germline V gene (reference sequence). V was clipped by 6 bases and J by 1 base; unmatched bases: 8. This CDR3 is CASSPLAVASYEQYF. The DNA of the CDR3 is TGTGCCAGCAGCCCACTAGCGGTTGCTTCCTACGAGCAGTACTTC.

The CDR3 DNA reads TGCGCCAGCAGCAAGGGGGACCTCTACGAGCAGTACTTC. Its translation: CASSKGDLYEQYF. The chain combines TRBV4-1 with TRBJ2-7; D may be TRBD1 (6 bases). With 5 bases removed from V and 3 bases from J, the gap between germline ends came to 11 bases. The CDR3 runs to 13 residues. Germline V lookup: CDR1 MGHRA, CDR2 YSYEKL.

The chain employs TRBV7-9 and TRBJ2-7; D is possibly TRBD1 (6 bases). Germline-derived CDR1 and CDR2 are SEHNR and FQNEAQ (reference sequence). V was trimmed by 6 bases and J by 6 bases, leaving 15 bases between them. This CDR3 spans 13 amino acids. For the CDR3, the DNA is TGTGCCAGCAGTTTTACACCGACAGGCGAGCAGTACGTC. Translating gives CASSFTPTGEQYV.

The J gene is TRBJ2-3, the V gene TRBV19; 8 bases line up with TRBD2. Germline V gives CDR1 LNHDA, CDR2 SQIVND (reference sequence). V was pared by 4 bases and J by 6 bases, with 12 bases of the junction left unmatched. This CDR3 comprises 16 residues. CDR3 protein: CASSTLRGGPGDTQYF. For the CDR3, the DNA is TGTGCCAGTAGTACGTTACGGGGGGGGCCGGGGGATACGCAGTATTTT.

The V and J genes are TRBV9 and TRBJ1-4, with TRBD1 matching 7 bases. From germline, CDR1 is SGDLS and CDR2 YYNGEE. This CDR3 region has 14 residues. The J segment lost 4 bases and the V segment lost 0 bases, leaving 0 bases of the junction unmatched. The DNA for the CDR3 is TGTGCCAGCAGCGTAGGGGACAGTAATGAAAAACTGTTTTTT. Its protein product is CASSVGDSNEKLFF.

In DNA, the CDR3 is TGTGCCAGCAGTGAATCCTCTAGCGGGAGCCATGAGCAGTTCTTC. It yields the protein CASSESSSGSHEQFF. The chain carries TRBV6-4 and TRBJ2-1; 10 nucleotides align to TRBD2. The junction had 7 bases not matched to a gene; V was cut back by 3 bases and J by 8 bases. Germline V gene sequence: CDR1 MRHNA, CDR2 SNTAGT. The CDR3 is 15 residues long.

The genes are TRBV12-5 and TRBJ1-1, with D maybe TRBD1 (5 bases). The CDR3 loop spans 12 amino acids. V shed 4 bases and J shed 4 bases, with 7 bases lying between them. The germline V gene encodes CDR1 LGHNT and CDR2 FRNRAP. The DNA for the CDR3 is TGTGCTAGTGGTTGGGGGGGCACTGAAGCTTTCTTT. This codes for CASGWGGTEAFF.

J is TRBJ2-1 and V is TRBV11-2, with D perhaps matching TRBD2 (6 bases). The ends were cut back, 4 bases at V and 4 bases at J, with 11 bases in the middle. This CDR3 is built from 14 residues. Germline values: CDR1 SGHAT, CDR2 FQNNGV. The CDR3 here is CASSWVGGYNEQFF. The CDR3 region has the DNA TGTGCCAGCAGCTGGGTTGGGGGGTACAATGAGCAGTTCTTC.